The next 16 T cell receptor beta chains were all read from a single sample in a study of vaccination and CD4 T cells after COVID-19. Treatment: approximately nine-day PBMC culture with coronavirus spike peptide pools or control peptides (ViraFEST assay). Sequence data for DNA of cultured CD4+ T cells were generated by the Oncomine TCR Beta short-read assay. TCRdb analysed the PCR reads with MiXCR anew, one entry per CDR3 protein. The table shows almost 20,000 distinct CDR3 sequences, with around 50% occurring only once. These receptors have no known antigen. The sequenced material came from CD4+ T cells from blood, cultured in vitro. These receptors came from a human donor who had recovered from COVID-19.

This clonotype has just a few counts. V usage is TRBV12-3 or TRBV12-4 and J usage is TRBJ2-1; no definite D call. V lost 4 bases to trimming and J lost 7 bases, with 17 bases between them. This CDR3 comprises 15 residues. CDR3 loop: CASSSLRVQRNEQFF. In DNA, the CDR3 is TGTGCCAGCAGTTCCCTCCGGGTCCAACGGAATGAGCAGTTCTTC.

The V and J genes are TRBV12-3 or TRBV12-4 and TRBJ1-6; a weak D match, TRBD1 (6 bases). The CDR3 is 14 amino acids. The V end was cut by 3 bases, the J end by 10 bases, with 13 bases between. As DNA, the CDR3 is TGTGCCAGCAGTTTCGCCGCAGGGGACTCACCCCTCCACTTT. Translated: CASSFAAGDSPLHF.

CDR3 residues: CASSDPGMNTEAFF. The CDR3 coding sequence is TGTGCCAGCAGTGACCCAGGGATGAACACTGAAGCTTTCTTT. This chain connects TRBV5-8 to TRBJ1-1; the D gene is possibly TRBD1 (5 bases). The CDR3 consists of 14 residues. The germline V gene encodes CDR1 SGHTS and CDR2 YDEGEE. The V gene lost 5 bases and the J gene lost 0 bases, with 11 bases spanning the gap.

The chain has TRBV19 and TRBJ1-2; D not resolved. V gave up 5 bases and J gave up 7 bases, with 11 bases separating them. CDR3 length: 12 residues. Germline CDR1 LNHDA, CDR2 SQIVND (reference sequence). The CDR3: CASSDRTSGYTF. The CDR3 DNA follows: TGTGCCAGTAGTGATAGGACGAGTGGCTACACCTTC.

This chain connects TRBV29-1 to TRBJ2-7; 10 bases map to TRBD1. This CDR3 is 15 amino acids long. CDR1 is SQVTM, CDR2 ANQGSEA, per germline. Trimming took 3 bases from V and 3 from J; bases not matched to a gene: 8. In DNA form, the CDR3 reads TGCAGCGTTGACTCCCAGACAGGGGGCGACTACGAGCAGTACTTC. Translation gives CSVDSQTGGDYEQYF.

V and J are TRBV7-9 and TRBJ2-2; 7 positions agree with TRBD2. This CDR3 is 16 amino acids long. Germline V CDR1 and CDR2: SEHNR, FQNEAQ (reference sequence). V gave up 3 bases and J gave up 5 bases; unmatched junction bases: 9. This chain's CDR3 is CASSLVRTGGTGELFF. The CDR3 DNA sequence: TGTGCCAGCAGCTTGGTGAGGACGGGGGGTACCGGGGAGCTGTTTTTT.

The genes are TRBV20-1 and TRBJ2-1; TRBD2 aligns across 8 bases. Germline V gives CDR1 DFQATT, CDR2 SNEGSKA (reference sequence). The CDR3 extends over 15 amino acids. The V gene end was trimmed by 5 bases and the J gene end by 7 bases; junction bases not matched to a gene: 13. CDR3 loop: CSAQSGSGRRNEQFF. In DNA, the CDR3 is TGCAGTGCTCAAAGCGGGAGTGGGAGGAGGAATGAGCAGTTCTTC.

CDR3 amino acids: CASRSPKRGPGNTIYF. CDR3 nucleotides: TGTGCCAGCAGATCCCCTAAGCGGGGCCCTGGAAACACCATATATTTT. The chain carries TRBV28 and TRBJ1-3, with D maybe TRBD1 (5 bases). V lost 6 bases to trimming and J lost 2 bases, with 17 bases between them. This CDR3 region has 16 residues. Germline V gene data show CDR1 as MDHEN and CDR2 as SYDVKM.

This clonotype was counted only a few times. The chain employs TRBV16 and TRBJ1-1, with D unclear. CDR1 KGHSY and CDR2 FQNENV come from the germline V gene. V was cut by 4 bases and J by 1 base, with 13 bases left in between. This CDR3 has 15 residues. The CDR3 nucleotides are TGTGCCAGCAGCCGTAATGCTCGTGGGAACACTGAAGCTTTCTTT. It yields the protein CASSRNARGNTEAFF.

The V and J genes are TRBV2 and TRBJ2-1, with D perhaps TRBD2 (8 bases). V dropped 6 bases and J dropped 14 bases, with 26 bases sitting between them. The CDR3 covers 15 residues. The V gene's germline CDR1 is SNHLY and CDR2 FYNNEI. The CDR3 nucleotides are TGTGCCAGCAGCCCACGGACTAGCAGGGGGGTTCTCGAGTTCTTC. It is translated as CASSPRTSRGVLEFF.

This chain connects TRBV5-1 to TRBJ1-6, with TRBD1 identical over 7 bases. The V gene's germline CDR1 is SGHRS and CDR2 YFSETQ. The V segment lost 5 bases and the J segment 7 bases; nucleotides outside the gene matches: 9. The CDR3 length is 15 residues. The CDR3 bases are TGCGCCAGCAGAGAGACAGGGAACCAAAATTCACCCCTCCACTTT. It encodes CASRETGNQNSPLHF.

The gene calls are TRBV19 and TRBJ1-6, with 9 bases that match TRBD1. V shed 1 base and J 10 bases; nucleotides not matched to a gene: 5. The CDR3 sequence is 15 residues long. Germline lookup yields CDR1 LNHDA and CDR2 SQIVND (reference sequence). The CDR3 reads CASSIGDRVGSPLHF. CDR3 sequence (DNA): TGTGCCAGTAGTATAGGGGACAGGGTAGGGTCACCCCTCCACTTT.

This sequence joins TRBV6-5 and TRBJ2-1; D unresolved. The CDR3 is 13 residues long. Germline CDR1 reads MNHEY; CDR2 reads SVGAGI. Deletions cut 0 bases from V and 7 bases from J, with 7 bases between. DNA for the CDR3: TGTGCCAGCAGTTACTCGACATGGAATGAGCAGTTCTTC. Its protein product is CASSYSTWNEQFF.

This clonotype has only a few counts. V gene TRBV10-3 combines with J gene TRBJ2-3; D is ambiguous. V dropped 2 bases and J dropped 2 bases, with 5 bases sitting between them. The CDR3 covers 13 residues. Germline V gene sequence: CDR1 ENHRY, CDR2 SYGVKD. This CDR3 reads CAISEGDTDTQYF. In DNA form, the CDR3 reads TGTGCCATCAGTGAGGGGGACACAGATACGCAGTATTTT.

Here the CDR3 reads CASGPETGLYGYTF. DNA of the CDR3: TGTGCCAGCGGGCCCGAGACAGGTCTCTATGGCTACACCTTC. The gene calls are TRBV11-3 and TRBJ1-2; possible D gene TRBD1, 6 bases. The germline V and J ends were trimmed by 8 bases and 4 bases, with 17 bases remaining between them. This CDR3 spans 14 amino acids. Germline CDR1 is SGHNT and CDR2 is YENEEA.

V is TRBV6-2 or TRBV6-3 and J is TRBJ1-2; D not resolved. Trimming cost V 3 bases and J 8 bases, with 16 bases left between them. The germline V gene has CDR1 MNHEY and CDR2 SVGEGT. The CDR3 is made up of 14 amino acids. DNA of the CDR3: TGTGCCAGCAGTTATAGTGACGTCGGTCGGGGCTACACCTTC. It codes for CASSYSDVGRGYTF.